The clone carrying this T cell receptor (beta chain) was found a few times. What it binds is not known. Germline V lookup: CDR1 MNHEY, CDR2 SVGEGT. Trimming took 5 bases from V and 4 from J, leaving 6 bases between them. The CDR3 length is 12 residues. The data are from a study of spatial heterogeneity in lung cancer. Study at large: In cases with available follow-up PBMC samples, these were sequenced at a median of around 2 years after resection.

Study-wide results and limits: At resection, ubiquitous expanded tumor TCRs appeared in blood more than at follow-up.

TCR cDNA molecules were tagged individually, and each one carried a unique molecular identifier. From the 5' RACE reads, TCRdb called clonotypes with MiXCR, one entry per CDR3 protein. The data show 95,000 to 130,000 distinct CDR3 sequences, more than 10% seen once. Noted time point: blood at routine non-recurrence follow-up after resection. Unsorted samples of tumor, nontumor lung or frozen PBMC had their whole RNA sequenced. The specimen was PBMCs, collected at follow-up. The chain carries TRBV6-2 or TRBV6-3 and TRBJ2-1; D uncertain. This receptor was taken from a male donor with early-stage non-small cell lung cancer. The CDR3 DNA reads TGTGCCAGCAGTGACACGTACAATGAGCAGTTCTTC. Translating gives CASSDTYNEQFF.